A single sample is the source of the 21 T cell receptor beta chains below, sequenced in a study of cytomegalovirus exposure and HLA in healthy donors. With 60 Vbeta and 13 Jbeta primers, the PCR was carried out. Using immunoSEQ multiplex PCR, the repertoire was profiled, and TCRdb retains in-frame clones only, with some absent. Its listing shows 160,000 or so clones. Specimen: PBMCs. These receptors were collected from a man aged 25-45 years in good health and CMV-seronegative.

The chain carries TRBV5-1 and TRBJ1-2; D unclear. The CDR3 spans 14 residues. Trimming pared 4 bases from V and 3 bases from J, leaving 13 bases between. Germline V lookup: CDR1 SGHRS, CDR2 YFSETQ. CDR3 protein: CASSNLPGDYGYTF. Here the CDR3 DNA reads TGCGCCAGCAGCAACCTCCCCGGGGACTATGGCTACACCTTC.

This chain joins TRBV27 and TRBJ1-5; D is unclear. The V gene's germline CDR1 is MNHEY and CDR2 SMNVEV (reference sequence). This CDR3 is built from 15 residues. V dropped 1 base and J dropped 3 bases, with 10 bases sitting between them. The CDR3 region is CASSLYSAINQPQHF. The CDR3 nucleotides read TGTGCCAGCAGTTTATACTCCGCCATCAATCAGCCCCAGCATTTT.

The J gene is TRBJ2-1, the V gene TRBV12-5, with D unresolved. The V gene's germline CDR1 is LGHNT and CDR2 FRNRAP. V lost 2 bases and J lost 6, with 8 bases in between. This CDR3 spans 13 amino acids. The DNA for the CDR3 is TGTGCTAGTGGTTTGTTTAGTCTCAATGAGCAGTTCTTC. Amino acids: CASGLFSLNEQFF.

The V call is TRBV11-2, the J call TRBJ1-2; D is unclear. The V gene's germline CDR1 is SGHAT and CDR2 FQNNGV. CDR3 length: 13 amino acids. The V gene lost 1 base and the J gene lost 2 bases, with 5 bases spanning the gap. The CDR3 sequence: CASSLGGNYGYTF. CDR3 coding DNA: TGTGCCAGCAGCTTAGGAGGCAACTATGGCTACACCTTC.

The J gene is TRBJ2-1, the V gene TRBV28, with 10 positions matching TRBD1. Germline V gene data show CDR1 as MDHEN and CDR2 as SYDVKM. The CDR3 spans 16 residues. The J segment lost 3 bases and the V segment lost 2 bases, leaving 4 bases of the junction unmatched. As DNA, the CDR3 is TGTGCCAGCAGTTTAGGGACAGGGGCCGACTACAATGAGCAGTTCTTC. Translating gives CASSLGTGADYNEQFF.

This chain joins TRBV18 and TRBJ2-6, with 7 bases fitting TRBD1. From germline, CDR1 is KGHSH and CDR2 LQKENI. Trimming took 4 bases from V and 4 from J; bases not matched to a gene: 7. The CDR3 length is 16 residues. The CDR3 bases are TGTGCCAGCTCACTATCGACAGGGTACGGGGCCAACGTCCTGACTTTC. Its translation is CASSLSTGYGANVLTF.

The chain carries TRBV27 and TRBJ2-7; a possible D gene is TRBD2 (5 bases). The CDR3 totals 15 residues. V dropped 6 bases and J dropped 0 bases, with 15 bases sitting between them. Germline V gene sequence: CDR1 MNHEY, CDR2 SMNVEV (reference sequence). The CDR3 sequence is CASRPLGGLSYEQYF. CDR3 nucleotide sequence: TGTGCCAGCAGACCACTTGGAGGACTCTCCTACGAGCAGTACTTC.

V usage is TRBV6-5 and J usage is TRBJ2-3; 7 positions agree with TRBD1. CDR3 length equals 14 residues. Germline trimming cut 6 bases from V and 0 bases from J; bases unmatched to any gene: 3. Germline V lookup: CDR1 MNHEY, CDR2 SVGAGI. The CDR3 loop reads CASRQQGSTDTQYF. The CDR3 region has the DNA TGTGCCAGCAGACAACAGGGGAGCACAGATACGCAGTATTTT.

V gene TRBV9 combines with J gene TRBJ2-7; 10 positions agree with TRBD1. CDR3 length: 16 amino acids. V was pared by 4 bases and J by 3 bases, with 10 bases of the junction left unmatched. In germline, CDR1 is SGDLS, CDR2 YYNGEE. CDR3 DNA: TGTGCCAGCAGCACCAGGACAGGGGGAAACTTCTACGAGCAGTACTTC. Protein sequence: CASSTRTGGNFYEQYF.

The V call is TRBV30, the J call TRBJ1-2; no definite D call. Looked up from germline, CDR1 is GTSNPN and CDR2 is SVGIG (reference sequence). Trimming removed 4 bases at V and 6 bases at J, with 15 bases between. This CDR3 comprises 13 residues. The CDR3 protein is CAWNPLGLDGYTF. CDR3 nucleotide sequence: TGTGCCTGGAATCCCCTGGGTCTAGATGGCTACACCTTC.

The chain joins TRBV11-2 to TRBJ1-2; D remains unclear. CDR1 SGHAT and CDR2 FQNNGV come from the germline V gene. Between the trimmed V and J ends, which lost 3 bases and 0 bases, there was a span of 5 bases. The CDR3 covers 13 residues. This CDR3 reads CASSFVSNYGYTF. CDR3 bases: TGTGCCAGCAGCTTCGTATCTAACTATGGCTACACCTTC. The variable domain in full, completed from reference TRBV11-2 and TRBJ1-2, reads EAGVAQSPRYKIIEKRQSVAFWCNPISGHATLYWYQQILGQGPKLLIQFQNNGVVDDSQLPKDRFSAERLKGVDSTLKIQPAKLEDSAVYLCASSFVSNYGYTFGSGTRLTVV.

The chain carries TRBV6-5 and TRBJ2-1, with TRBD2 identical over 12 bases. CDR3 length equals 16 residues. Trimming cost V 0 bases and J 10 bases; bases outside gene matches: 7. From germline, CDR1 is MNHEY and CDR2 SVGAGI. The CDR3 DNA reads TGTGCCAGCAGTTACTCAAGGACTAGCGGGGAGAGGGAGCAGTTCTTC. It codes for CASSYSRTSGEREQFF.

This CDR3 reads CAISPYLAGNYGYTF. The CDR3 DNA is TGTGCCATCAGCCCCTACCTAGCGGGGAACTATGGCTACACCTTC. V and J are TRBV10-3 and TRBJ1-2, with D uncertain. Between the trimmed V and J ends, which lost 6 bases and 2 bases, there was a span of 16 bases. The CDR3 loop spans 15 amino acids. Germline V gene data show CDR1 as ENHRY and CDR2 as SYGVKD.

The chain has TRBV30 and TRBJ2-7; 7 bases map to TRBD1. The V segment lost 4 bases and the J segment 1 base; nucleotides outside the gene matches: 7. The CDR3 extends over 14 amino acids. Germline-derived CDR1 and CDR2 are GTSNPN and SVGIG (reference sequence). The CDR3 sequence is CAWKRDSLSYEQYF. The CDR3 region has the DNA TGTGCCTGGAAACGGGACAGCCTTTCCTACGAGCAGTACTTC.

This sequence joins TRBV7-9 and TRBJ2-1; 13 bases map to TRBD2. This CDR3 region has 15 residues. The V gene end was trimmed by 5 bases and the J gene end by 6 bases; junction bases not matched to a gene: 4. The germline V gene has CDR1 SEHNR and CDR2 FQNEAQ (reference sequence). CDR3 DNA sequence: TGTGCCAGCAGCACTAGCGGGAGGGCGCGCAATGAGCAGTTCTTC. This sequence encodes CASSTSGRARNEQFF.

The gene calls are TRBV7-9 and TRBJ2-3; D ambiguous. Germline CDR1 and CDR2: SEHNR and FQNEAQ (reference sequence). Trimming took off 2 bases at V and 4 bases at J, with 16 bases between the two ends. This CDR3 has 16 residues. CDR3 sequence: CASSLQSASPADTQYF. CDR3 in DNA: TGTGCCAGCAGCTTACAATCCGCCAGTCCCGCAGATACGCAGTATTTT.

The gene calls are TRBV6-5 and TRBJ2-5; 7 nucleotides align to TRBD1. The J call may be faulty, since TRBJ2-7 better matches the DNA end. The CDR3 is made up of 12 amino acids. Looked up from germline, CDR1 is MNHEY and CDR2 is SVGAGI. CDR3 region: CAVRGGSYEQYF. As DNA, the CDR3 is TGTGCCGTCAGAGGGGGCTCGTACGAGCAGTACTTC.

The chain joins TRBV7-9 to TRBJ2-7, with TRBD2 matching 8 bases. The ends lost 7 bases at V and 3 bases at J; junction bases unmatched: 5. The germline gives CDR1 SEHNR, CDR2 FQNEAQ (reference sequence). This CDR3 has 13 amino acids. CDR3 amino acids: CASKLAAGYEQYF. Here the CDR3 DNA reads TGTGCCAGCAAACTAGCGGCCGGCTACGAGCAGTACTTC.

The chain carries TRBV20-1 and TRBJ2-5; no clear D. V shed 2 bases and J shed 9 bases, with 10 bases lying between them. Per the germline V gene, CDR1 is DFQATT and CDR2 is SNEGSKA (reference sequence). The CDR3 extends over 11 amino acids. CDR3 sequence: CSARLPRSQYF. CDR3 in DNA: TGCAGTGCTAGACTCCCTAGATCCCAGTACTTC.

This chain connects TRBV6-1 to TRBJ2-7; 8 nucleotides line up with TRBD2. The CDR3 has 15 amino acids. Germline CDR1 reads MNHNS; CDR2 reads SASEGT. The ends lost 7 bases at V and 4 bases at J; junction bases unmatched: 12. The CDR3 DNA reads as TGTGCCAGCATTCGAGGACTAGCTTTGGGTTACGAGCAGTACTTC. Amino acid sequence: CASIRGLALGYEQYF.

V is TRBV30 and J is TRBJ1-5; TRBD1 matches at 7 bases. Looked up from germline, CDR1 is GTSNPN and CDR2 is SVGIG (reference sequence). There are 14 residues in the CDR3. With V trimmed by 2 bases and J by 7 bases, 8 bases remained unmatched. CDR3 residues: CAWSLTGVVQPQHF. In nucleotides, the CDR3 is TGTGCCTGGAGTCTTACAGGGGTCGTCCAGCCCCAGCATTTT.